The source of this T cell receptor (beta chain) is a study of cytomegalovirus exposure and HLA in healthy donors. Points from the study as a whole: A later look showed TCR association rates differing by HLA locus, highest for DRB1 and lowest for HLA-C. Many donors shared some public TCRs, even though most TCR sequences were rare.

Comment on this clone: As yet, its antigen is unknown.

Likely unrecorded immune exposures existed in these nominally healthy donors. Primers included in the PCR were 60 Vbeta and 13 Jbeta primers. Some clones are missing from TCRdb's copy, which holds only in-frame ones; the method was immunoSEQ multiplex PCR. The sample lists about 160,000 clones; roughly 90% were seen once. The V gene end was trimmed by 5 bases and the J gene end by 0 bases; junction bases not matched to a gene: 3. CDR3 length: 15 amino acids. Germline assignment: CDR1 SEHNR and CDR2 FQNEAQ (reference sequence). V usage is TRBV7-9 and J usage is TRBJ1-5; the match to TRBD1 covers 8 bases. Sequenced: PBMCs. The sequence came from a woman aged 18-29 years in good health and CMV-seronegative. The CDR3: CASSLGQDSNQPQHF. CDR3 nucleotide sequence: TGTGCCAGCAGCCTGGGACAGGATAGCAATCAGCCCCAGCATTTT.